Listed below are T cell receptor beta chains from one sample, sequenced in a study of Tregs in tolerant kidney transplant recipients. The data were produced by immunoSEQ multiplex PCR, yet TCRdb's version contains in-frame clones alone and is incomplete. In the table there are roughly 50,000 clones, more than 70% of which are singletons. The sample here was CD8+ T cells from blood (PBMCs), taken 12 months after the transplant. The receptors here all came from a human patient who received a combined kidney and bone marrow transplant. T cells may partly derive from the graft donor. CDR3s include the opening cysteine and the closing phenylalanine or tryptophan. Fields, in order: clone size, V gene, D gene, J gene, CDR3 DNA, CDR3 protein. A D gene is named only where the DNA matches it firmly. Expanded clones are given a class, and other clones once, few, many or no size at all.

clone_size: NA; v_call: TRBV6-6; d_call: NA; j_call: TRBJ2-7; cdr3_nt: TGTGCCAGCAGTTACGACAGTTACGAGCAGTACTTC; cdr3_aa: CASSYDSYEQYF
clone_size: NA; v_call: TRBV6-1; d_call: NA; j_call: TRBJ1-1; cdr3_nt: TGTGCCAGCAGGTTGGGAGGGCCTGAAGCTTTCTTT; cdr3_aa: CASRLGGPEAFF
clone_size: NA; v_call: TRBV4-1; d_call: NA; j_call: TRBJ2-7; cdr3_nt: TGCGCCAGCAGCCCATCGAACAGGGACTACGAGCAGTACTTC; cdr3_aa: CASSPSNRDYEQYF
clone_size: NA; v_call: TRBV7-9; d_call: TRBD1; j_call: TRBJ1-2; cdr3_nt: TGTGCCAGCAGCCCCGTAGAGGGTCTGGGACAGGGGTACGATGGCTACACCTTC; cdr3_aa: CASSPVEGLGQGYDGYTF
clone_size: NA; v_call: TRBV28; d_call: TRBD1; j_call: TRBJ2-2; cdr3_nt: TGTGCCAGCAGTGCCGACAGGGAAACCGGGGAGCTGTTTTTT; cdr3_aa: CASSADRETGELFF
clone_size: NA; v_call: TRBV27; d_call: NA; j_call: TRBJ2-7; cdr3_nt: TGTGCCAGCAGTTTACATAACAGCCTCTCCTACGAGCAGTACTTC; cdr3_aa: CASSLHNSLSYEQYF
clone_size: NA; v_call: TRBV27; d_call: TRBD2; j_call: TRBJ2-3; cdr3_nt: TGTGCCAGCACGTCGGGACTAGCGTTGGATACGCAGTATTTT; cdr3_aa: CASTSGLALDTQYF
clone_size: once; v_call: TRBV13; d_call: TRBD1; j_call: TRBJ1-2; cdr3_nt: TGTGCCAGCAGCGCCACCGCGGGACAGCCAAGCTATGGCTACACCTTC; cdr3_aa: CASSATAGQPSYGYTF
clone_size: NA; v_call: TRBV4-2; d_call: NA; j_call: TRBJ2-7; cdr3_nt: TGTGCCAGCAGCCCGCCCGGGGAGGCTTCCTACGAGCAGTACTTC; cdr3_aa: CASSPPGEASYEQYF
clone_size: NA; v_call: TRBV11-2; d_call: TRBD2; j_call: TRBJ2-1; cdr3_nt: TGTGCCAGCAGCTTAGACTGGGGCGGGGGAGAGCAGTTCTTC; cdr3_aa: CASSLDWGGGEQFF
clone_size: NA; v_call: TRBV27; d_call: NA; j_call: TRBJ2-2; cdr3_nt: TGTGCCAGCAGTTTGTGGGCCATTTACACCGGGGAGCTGTTTTTT; cdr3_aa: CASSLWAIYTGELFF
clone_size: few; v_call: TRBV4-3; d_call: NA; j_call: TRBJ2-2; cdr3_nt: TGCGCCAGCAGCCCCCAACAGGGAACCGGGGAGCTGTTTTTT; cdr3_aa: CASSPQQGTGELFF
clone_size: NA; v_call: TRBV28; d_call: TRBD1; j_call: TRBJ1-5; cdr3_nt: TGTGCCAGCAGTTTAGGGACAGGTGGGGGGGCAAGGGCTCAGCCCCAGCATTTT; cdr3_aa: CASSLGTGGGARAQPQHF
clone_size: NA; v_call: TRBV5-1; d_call: NA; j_call: TRBJ2-2; cdr3_nt: TGCGCCAGCAGCTTAGCGGCCGGGGAGCTGTTTTTT; cdr3_aa: CASSLAAGELFF
clone_size: NA; v_call: TRBV6-4; d_call: TRBD2; j_call: TRBJ2-1; cdr3_nt: TGTGCCAGCAGTGACTCTGGCGGGGGGCACCTCTACAATGAGCAGTTCTTC; cdr3_aa: CASSDSGGGHLYNEQFF
clone_size: NA; v_call: TRBV28; d_call: TRBD1; j_call: TRBJ2-3; cdr3_nt: TGTGCCAGCAGTTTAAGCCCCGACAGGGGGACGCCAGATACGCAGTATTTT; cdr3_aa: CASSLSPDRGTPDTQYF
clone_size: NA; v_call: TRBV15; d_call: NA; j_call: TRBJ2-5; cdr3_nt: TGTGCCACCAGCAGAGTGAAGCGGGAGACCCAGTACTTC; cdr3_aa: CATSRVKRETQYF
clone_size: NA; v_call: TRBV9; d_call: TRBD1; j_call: TRBJ2-1; cdr3_nt: TGTGCCAGCAGCGGTCGGGGACAGGGTATTCATGAGCAGTTCTTC; cdr3_aa: CASSGRGQGIHEQFF
clone_size: NA; v_call: TRBV27; d_call: NA; j_call: TRBJ1-5; cdr3_nt: TGTGCCAGCAGTTTCCATATCGGGGACAATCAGCCCCAGCATTTT; cdr3_aa: CASSFHIGDNQPQHF
clone_size: NA; v_call: TRBV19; d_call: NA; j_call: TRBJ2-7; cdr3_nt: TGTGCCAGTAGTATAGGGAGGGGGCACGAGCAGTACTTC; cdr3_aa: CASSIGRGHEQYF
clone_size: NA; v_call: TRBV4-1; d_call: NA; j_call: TRBJ1-5; cdr3_nt: TGCGCCAGCAGCCACGACTTCAATCAGCCCCAGCATTTT; cdr3_aa: CASSHDFNQPQHF
clone_size: NA; v_call: TRBV29-1; d_call: NA; j_call: TRBJ2-5; cdr3_nt: TGCAGCGTTGAAGGGGTGCAGGGGAGGGATGAGACCCAGTACTTC; cdr3_aa: CSVEGVQGRDETQYF
clone_size: NA; v_call: TRBV9; d_call: TRBD2; j_call: TRBJ2-7; cdr3_nt: TGTGCCAGCAGCGTCGGACTAGCGGGATACGAGCAGTACTTC; cdr3_aa: CASSVGLAGYEQYF
clone_size: NA; v_call: TRBV15; d_call: TRBD2; j_call: TRBJ2-3; cdr3_nt: TGTGCCACCAGCAGAGATCCGGGAGGCGCAGATACGCAGTATTTT; cdr3_aa: CATSRDPGGADTQYF
clone_size: once; v_call: TRBV13; d_call: TRBD1; j_call: TRBJ2-1; cdr3_nt: TGTGCCAGCAGCTCAACTCAGGGACAGGGGGCCGGTGAGCAGTTCTTC; cdr3_aa: CASSSTQGQGAGEQFF
clone_size: NA; v_call: TRBV4-1; d_call: NA; j_call: TRBJ1-4; cdr3_nt: TGCGCCAGCAGCCAAACCCTTGACATTGGCCCATTCTCCATGAATGAAAAACTGTTTTTT; cdr3_aa: CASSQTLDIGPFSMNEKLFF
clone_size: few; v_call: TRBV27; d_call: NA; j_call: TRBJ1-6; cdr3_nt: TGTGCCAGCAGTTTAACTATTGGAACCTATAATTCACCCCTCCACTTT; cdr3_aa: CASSLTIGTYNSPLHF
clone_size: NA; v_call: TRBV11-3; d_call: TRBD2; j_call: TRBJ2-1; cdr3_nt: TGTGCCAGCAGCTTACGCGGACTAGCGGGAGCTTACAATGAGCAGTTCTTC; cdr3_aa: CASSLRGLAGAYNEQFF
clone_size: NA; v_call: TRBV7-9; d_call: TRBD1; j_call: TRBJ1-5; cdr3_nt: TGTGCCAGCAGCAAGACAGGGGGTGGCAATCAGCCCCAGCATTTT; cdr3_aa: CASSKTGGGNQPQHF
clone_size: NA; v_call: TRBV10-3; d_call: TRBD1; j_call: TRBJ2-1; cdr3_nt: TGTGCCATCAGTGACGACAGGGCCCTCAATGAGCAGTTCTTC; cdr3_aa: CAISDDRALNEQFF
clone_size: NA; v_call: TRBV18; d_call: TRBD2; j_call: TRBJ2-7; cdr3_nt: TGTGCCAGCTCATTCTTAGCGGGGGGGCCGTCCTACGAGCAGTACTTC; cdr3_aa: CASSFLAGGPSYEQYF
clone_size: NA; v_call: TRBV7-9; d_call: NA; j_call: TRBJ2-7; cdr3_nt: TGTGCCAGCAGCAGCCCAGCGACTGTTACCTACGAGCAGTACTTC; cdr3_aa: CASSSPATVTYEQYF
clone_size: NA; v_call: TRBV4-3; d_call: TRBD2; j_call: TRBJ2-1; cdr3_nt: TGCGCCAGCAGCCAGGGACTAGGCGACCCATACAATGAGCAGTTCTTC; cdr3_aa: CASSQGLGDPYNEQFF
clone_size: once; v_call: TRBV7-6; d_call: TRBD2; j_call: TRBJ2-2; cdr3_nt: TGTGCCAGCAAATCCACTAGCGGGGAACTGAACACCGGGGAGCTGTTTTTT; cdr3_aa: CASKSTSGELNTGELFF
clone_size: NA; v_call: TRBV7-8; d_call: TRBD2; j_call: TRBJ2-3; cdr3_nt: TGTGCCAGCAGCATACTAGCGGGACTAAGCACAGATACGCAGTATTTT; cdr3_aa: CASSILAGLSTDTQYF
clone_size: NA; v_call: TRBV30; d_call: TRBD1; j_call: TRBJ1-6; cdr3_nt: TGTGCCTGGAGTGTAATGGACAGGGATAATTCCCCCCTCCACTTT; cdr3_aa: CAWSVMDRDNSPLHF
clone_size: NA; v_call: TRBV19; d_call: TRBD2; j_call: TRBJ2-5; cdr3_nt: TGTGCCAGTAGTCACTCTAGCGGACAAGAGACCCAGTACTTC; cdr3_aa: CASSHSSGQETQYF
clone_size: NA; v_call: TRBV29-1; d_call: NA; j_call: TRBJ2-6; cdr3_nt: TGCAGCGTTCAACCAGGTGAAGCTGGGGCCAACGTCCTGACTTTC; cdr3_aa: CSVQPGEAGANVLTF
clone_size: NA; v_call: TRBV11-3; d_call: NA; j_call: TRBJ2-5; cdr3_nt: TGTGCCAGCAGCTTAGCGGTTTTTGGGGCAGATACCCAAGAGACCCAGTACTTC; cdr3_aa: CASSLAVFGADTQETQYF
clone_size: NA; v_call: TRBV9; d_call: TRBD1; j_call: TRBJ2-1; cdr3_nt: TGTGCCAGCAGCGCGCCCCCGGACAGGATCAACTACAATGAGCAGTTCTTC; cdr3_aa: CASSAPPDRINYNEQFF
clone_size: few; v_call: TRBV30; d_call: TRBD1; j_call: TRBJ2-3; cdr3_nt: TGTGCCTGGGACGACAGGGTCGTGACAGATACGCAGTATTTT; cdr3_aa: CAWDDRVVTDTQYF
clone_size: NA; v_call: TRBV27; d_call: NA; j_call: TRBJ2-1; cdr3_nt: TGTGCCAGCAGTTCGTATATCGCTAACTACAATGAGCAGTTCTTC; cdr3_aa: CASSSYIANYNEQFF
clone_size: NA; v_call: TRBV14; d_call: TRBD2; j_call: TRBJ2-2; cdr3_nt: TGTGCCAGCAGCAAGGGACTAGCCGTTTCCACCGGGGAGCTGTTTTTT; cdr3_aa: CASSKGLAVSTGELFF
clone_size: NA; v_call: TRBV4-1; d_call: TRBD2; j_call: TRBJ2-5; cdr3_nt: TGCGCCAGCAGCCAAGTCGGACGTCTAGCGGGGGGGCGAGGGGAGACCCAGTACTTC; cdr3_aa: CASSQVGRLAGGRGETQYF
clone_size: NA; v_call: TRBV6-5; d_call: NA; j_call: TRBJ1-1; cdr3_nt: TGTGCCAGCAGTCAACTGCCTAGGAGAGCCACTGAAGCTTTCTTT; cdr3_aa: CASSQLPRRATEAFF
clone_size: NA; v_call: TRBV7-9; d_call: TRBD1; j_call: TRBJ2-7; cdr3_nt: TGTGCCATTACAAGGACAGGCGAGCAGTACTTC; cdr3_aa: CAITRTGEQYF
clone_size: once; v_call: TRBV7-9; d_call: TRBD1; j_call: TRBJ2-7; cdr3_nt: TGTGCCAGCAGACAGGGGGCTTACGAGCAGTACTTC; cdr3_aa: CASRQGAYEQYF
clone_size: NA; v_call: TRBV9; d_call: TRBD2; j_call: TRBJ2-3; cdr3_nt: TGTGCCAGCAGCGTACTAGCGGGAGGGGTCACAGATACGCAGTATTTT; cdr3_aa: CASSVLAGGVTDTQYF
clone_size: NA; v_call: TRBV14; d_call: TRBD2; j_call: TRBJ2-3; cdr3_nt: TGTGCCAGCAGCCTTACTTGGGAGGGCCGGCCAGATACGCAGTATTTT; cdr3_aa: CASSLTWEGRPDTQYF
clone_size: NA; v_call: TRBV4-3; d_call: NA; j_call: TRBJ1-2; cdr3_nt: TGCGCCAGCAGCCAAGATCCCGCCGGACAGAACTATGGCTACACCTTC; cdr3_aa: CASSQDPAGQNYGYTF